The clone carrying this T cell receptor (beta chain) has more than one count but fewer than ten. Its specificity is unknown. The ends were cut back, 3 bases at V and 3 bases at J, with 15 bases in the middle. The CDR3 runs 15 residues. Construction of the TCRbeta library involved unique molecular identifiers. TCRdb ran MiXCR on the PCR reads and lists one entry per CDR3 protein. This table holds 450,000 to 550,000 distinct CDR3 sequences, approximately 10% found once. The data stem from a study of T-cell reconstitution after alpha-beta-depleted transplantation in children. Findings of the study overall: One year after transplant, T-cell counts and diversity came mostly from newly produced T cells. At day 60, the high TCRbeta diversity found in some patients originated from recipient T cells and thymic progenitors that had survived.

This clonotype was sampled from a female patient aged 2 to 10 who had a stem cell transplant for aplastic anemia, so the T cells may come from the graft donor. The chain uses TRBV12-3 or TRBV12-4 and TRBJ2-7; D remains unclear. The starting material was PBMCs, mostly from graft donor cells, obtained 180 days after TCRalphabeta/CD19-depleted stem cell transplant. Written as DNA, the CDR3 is TGTGCCAGCAGTTTGCCCCGTCGGGTTTACTACGAGCAGTACGTC. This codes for CASSLPRRVYYEQYV.